What follows is one T cell receptor (beta chain) and its context. Data came from immunoSEQ multiplex PCR; TCRdb stores just in-frame clones and leaves some out. The sample has tens of thousands of clones; around 90% are singletons. Trimming took 5 bases from V and 2 from J; bases not matched to a gene: 1. Germline loops: CDR1 SGDLS, CDR2 YYNGEE. This CDR3 contains 13 residues. The data were taken from a study of blood T cell repertoires in COVID-19. This clonotype was sampled from a middle-aged man with acute or convalescent COVID-19. The chain carries TRBV9 and TRBJ1-2; 9 bases are a match to TRBD1. Sequences were obtained from peripheral blood. Here the CDR3 DNA reads TGTGCCAGCAGTGGACAGGGGAACTATGGCTACACCTTC. As protein: CASSGQGNYGYTF.